The clone carrying this TCR beta chain has a handful of counts. This entry comes from a study of early T cells in non-severe SARS-CoV-2 infection. Each CDR3 protein gets one entry after TCRdb re-called the 5' RACE reads with MiXCR. Of fewer than 60,000 distinct CDR3 sequences in the sample, around a tenth were seen once. The CDR3 contains 16 residues. Germline V gene sequence: CDR1 LGHNA, CDR2 YNFKEQ. V dropped 0 bases and J dropped 0 bases, with 10 bases sitting between them. The TCR originated in an adult who was a healthcare worker with PCR-confirmed SARS-CoV-2 infection or an uninfected control (not recorded which). This sequence joins TRBV4-2 and TRBJ2-3; D is possibly TRBD2 (5 bases). Material for sequencing was whole blood. This CDR3 reads CASSQDSERSTDTQYF. Written as DNA, the CDR3 is TGTGCCAGCAGCCAAGATTCGGAGCGGAGCACAGATACGCAGTATTTT.